The present T cell receptor (beta chain) was sequenced within a study of T cells in Graves' hyperthyroidism and ophthalmopathy (dated by TCRdb to the late 2010s). Regarding the complete study: Peripheral blood samples were taken at initial diagnosis, before any treatment was given. A discovery cohort of around 100 patients, roughly 45 with Graves' ophthalmopathy and over 55 with stable Graves' hyperthyroidism, was used to find distinguishing TCR V-J signatures. Prospective prediction of ophthalmopathy was tested in an independent validation cohort of fewer than 20 hyperthyroidism patients and 15 to 17 patients who later progressed to ophthalmopathy. The 100 discovery patients were divided at random into training and test sets in a 7:3 ratio. In more than 5 Graves' hyperthyroidism patients, the study also compared T-cell repertoires from thyroid tissue with T-cell repertoires from blood. After sampling, hyperthyroidism patients received methimazole starting at 30 mg daily, and ophthalmopathy patients received high-dose intravenous methylprednisolone. The paper describes TCR Vbeta CDR3 sequencing of 140 or so peripheral blood samples, made up of 40 to 45 ophthalmopathy patients, roughly 72 hyperthyroidism patients and 17 progressor patients.

This clonotype was counted at least ten times. It lacks a known antigen. Base qualities are missing; no much larger clone stands one base away. The TCR beta CDR3 regions were amplified from RNA transcripts. The first round of RT-PCR for the TCR CDR3 was performed with the HTBI primer set and the Qiagen OneStep RT-PCR kit. A second multiplex PCR round built the libraries, followed by size selection and purification. Sequencing of the libraries was done on an Illumina HiSeq2000 using paired-end 100 bp reads. The published analysis was carried out like this. SOAPnuke was used to process the raw data, throwing out any read that contained adapters or uncalled bases, had a mean Phred below 15, or lacked an exact constant-primer or identifier match. COPE v1.2.5 was used to merge the high-quality paired reads, and each unique nucleotide sequence was defined as a clonotype. MiTCR v1.1 was used to align the clonotypes against IMGT TRBV, TRBD and TRBJ reference segments. Only V-J combinations with frequency above 0.0001, covering roughly 99% of repertoires, were analysed. A TCS score was defined as the ratio of F50 (clonal expansion) to E x V (chaos), with BLOSUM62-based TCRdist applied between CDR3 peptides within each V-J. Welch's t-statistics and random forest reduced just over 500 V-J features to 13, which were used in a naive Bayes classifier (R e1071). TCRdb reanalyzed the raw reads on its own, using fastp at Q25 for trimming and MiXCR for clone calling, and kept in-frame beta chains. Entries that share a CDR3 protein sequence are merged under the most common genes and DNA. The V and J calls and clone size are TCRdb's, not the authors'. This sample has fewer than 350,000 distinct CDR3 sequences in its table, and about an eighth of those were observed once. The leading ten clones occupy approximately 7.8% of the sample.

Paper-wide results and their limitations: During validation, the model predicted progression to ophthalmopathy a median of about 5.9 months ahead of onset, with just under 71% sensitivity and less than 85% specificity. No statistical method was used to fix the sample size in advance, and group allocation was not hidden from the investigators. A 13 V-J signature model separated ophthalmopathy from stable hyperthyroidism, with about 90% sensitivity and about 81% specificity in cross-validation and 80%/75% in testing. Most expanded thyroid clonotypes (frequency above 0.001) were also found in blood, which suggests that blood repertoires may mirror thyroid immune responses.

The hyperthyroidism patients were between 18 and 65 years old and newly diagnosed, with a disease duration of less than 2 months. Any patient with an uncontrolled infection, another autoimmune disease, pregnancy or lactation was excluded. Clinical symptoms, serum thyroxine and TRAb, thyroid ultrasound, and orbital computed tomography formed the basis for the diagnoses. For progressor patients, blood was drawn at the first diagnosis of hyperthyroidism, before any ophthalmopathy symptoms had appeared. PBMCs were isolated from more than 9 ml of fresh peripheral blood by Ficoll-Paque density gradient centrifugation. Progressor patients were first diagnosed with Graves' hyperthyroidism and then developed ophthalmopathy during follow-up. Trizol reagent was used to extract total RNA, and RNA quality was then checked on an Agilent 2100 Bioanalyzer. Sequencing was performed on blood. The TCR comes from a woman aged 25 to 45 with Graves' hyperthyroidism that later progressed to Graves' ophthalmopathy.

The sequenced DNA is TGCAGTGCTAGAGATCTCGGGACGGACACTGAAGCTTTCTTT. It translates to CSARDLGTDTEAFF. The chain joins TRBV20-1 to TRBJ1-1, and possibly TRBD1, on 5 matching bases. V loses 0 bases, J loses 3 bases, and the germline ends lie 11 bases apart. CDR1 DFQATT and CDR2 SNEGSKA are derived from the germline V gene (reference sequence). CDR3 length: 14 amino acids, cysteine to phenylalanine. Just the 42-base CDR3 DNA is kept, in frame starting at base 1.